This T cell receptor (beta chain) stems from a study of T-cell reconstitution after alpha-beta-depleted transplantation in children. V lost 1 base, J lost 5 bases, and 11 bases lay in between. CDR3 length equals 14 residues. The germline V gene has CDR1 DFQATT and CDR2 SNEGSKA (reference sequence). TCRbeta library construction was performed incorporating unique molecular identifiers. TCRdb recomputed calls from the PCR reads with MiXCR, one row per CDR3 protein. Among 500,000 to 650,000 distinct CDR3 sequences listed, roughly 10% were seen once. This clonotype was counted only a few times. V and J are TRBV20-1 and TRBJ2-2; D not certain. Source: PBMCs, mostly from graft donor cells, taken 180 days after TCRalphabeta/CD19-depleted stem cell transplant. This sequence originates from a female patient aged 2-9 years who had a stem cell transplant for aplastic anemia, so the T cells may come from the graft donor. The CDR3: CSARAPLGTGELFF. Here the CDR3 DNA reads TGCAGTGCTAGAGCTCCGTTGGGGACCGGGGAGCTGTTTTTT.